This T cell receptor (beta chain) was recorded in a study of blood T cell repertoires in COVID-19. The method was immunoSEQ multiplex PCR; TCRdb's version includes in-frame clones alone and lacks a portion of them. This sample has roughly 68,000 clones, with about 91% found just once. The length of the CDR3 is 15 residues. In germline, CDR1 is GTSNPN, CDR2 SVGIG (reference sequence). V lost 2 bases and J 3 bases, leaving 16 bases between the germline ends. Specimen: peripheral blood. The source is a woman in her fifties or sixties with active COVID-19. The rearrangement uses TRBV30 and TRBJ2-5; D gene ambiguous. This CDR3 is CAWSKDSIHEETQYF. In nucleotides, the CDR3 is TGTGCCTGGAGTAAAGACTCGATACACGAAGAGACCCAGTACTTC.